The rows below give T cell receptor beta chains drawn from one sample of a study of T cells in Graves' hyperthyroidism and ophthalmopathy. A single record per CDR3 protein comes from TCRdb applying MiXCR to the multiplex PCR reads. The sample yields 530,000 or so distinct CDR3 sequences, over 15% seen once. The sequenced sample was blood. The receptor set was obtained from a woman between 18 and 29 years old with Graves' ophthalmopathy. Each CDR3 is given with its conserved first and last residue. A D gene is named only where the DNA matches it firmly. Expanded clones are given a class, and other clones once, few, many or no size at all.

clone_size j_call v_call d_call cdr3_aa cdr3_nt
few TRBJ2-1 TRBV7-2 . CASSYSTYNEQFF TGTGCCAGCAGCTACTCTACTTACAATGAGCAGTTCTTC
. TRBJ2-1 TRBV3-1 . CASSQESGRQHNEQFF TGTGCCAGCAGCCAAGAGTCTGGTCGGCAGCACAATGAGCAGTTCTTC
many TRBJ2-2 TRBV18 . CASSVKVNTGELFF TGTGCCAGCTCAGTGAAGGTGAACACCGGGGAGCTGTTTTTT
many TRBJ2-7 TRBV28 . CASSPVTYEQYF TGTGCCAGCAGTCCCGTTACCTACGAGCAGTACTTC
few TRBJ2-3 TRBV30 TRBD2 CAWSEEAGGRVDTQYF TGTGCCTGGAGTGAGGAGGCGGGGGGGCGCGTGGATACGCAGTATTTT
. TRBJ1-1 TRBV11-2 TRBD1 CASSLDRGQGVMNTEAFF TGTGCCAGCAGCTTAGATCGGGGACAGGGGGTTATGAACACTGAAGCTTTCTTT
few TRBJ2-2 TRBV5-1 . CASSFTRAASGELFF TGCGCCAGCAGCTTCACAAGAGCTGCGAGCGGGGAGCTGTTTTTT
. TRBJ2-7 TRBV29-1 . CSAKGSGSYEQYF TGCAGCGCTAAGGGTAGCGGATCCTACGAGCAGTACTTC
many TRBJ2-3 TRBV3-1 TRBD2 CASSQEAGEGAQYF TGTGCCAGCAGCCAAGAGGCGGGAGAGGGCGCGCAGTATTTT
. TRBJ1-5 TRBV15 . CATSAGRGGREPQHF TGTGCCACCAGCGCAGGACGGGGGGGGCGAGAGCCCCAGCATTTT
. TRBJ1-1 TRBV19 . CASSLSLYYVNTEAFF TGTGCCAGTAGTTTATCTCTCTACTATGTGAACACTGAAGCTTTCTTT
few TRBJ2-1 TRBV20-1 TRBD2 CSATTTSGLGQFF TGCAGTGCTACTACGACTAGCGGATTGGGGCAGTTCTTC
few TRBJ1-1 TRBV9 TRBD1 CASSHGRQGAGTEAFF TGTGCCAGCAGCCATGGCAGACAGGGGGCGGGGACTGAAGCTTTCTTT
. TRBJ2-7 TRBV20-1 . CSARDGNSGYEQYF TGCAGTGCTAGGGACGGGAATAGCGGCTACGAGCAGTACTTC
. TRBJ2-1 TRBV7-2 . CASSLVGGARAYNEQFF TGTGCCAGCAGCTTAGTGGGGGGGGCGCGAGCCTACAATGAGCAGTTCTTC
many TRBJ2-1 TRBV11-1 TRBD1 CASSLGQGPINEQFF TGTGCCAGCAGCCTGGGACAGGGCCCCATCAATGAGCAGTTCTTC
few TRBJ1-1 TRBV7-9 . CASSLEVGTEAFF TGTGCCAGCAGCTTGGAAGTAGGCACTGAAGCTTTCTTT
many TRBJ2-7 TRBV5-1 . CASSLTGTTSYEQYF TGCGCCAGCAGCCTGACCGGGACAACTTCCTACGAGCAGTACTTC
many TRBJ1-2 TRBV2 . CASSEVQSYGYTF TGTGCCAGCAGTGAAGTGCAGTCCTATGGCTACACCTTC
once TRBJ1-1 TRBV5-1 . CASSLARGPETEAFF TGCGCCAGCAGCTTGGCCAGGGGTCCGGAGACTGAAGCTTTCTTT
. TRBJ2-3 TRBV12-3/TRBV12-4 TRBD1 CASSSTTGGLSDTQYF TGTGCCAGCAGTTCTACGACAGGGGGGCTTTCAGATACGCAGTATTTT
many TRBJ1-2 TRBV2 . CASSEVQAYGYTF TGTGCCAGCAGTGAAGTACAGGCTTATGGCTACACCTTC
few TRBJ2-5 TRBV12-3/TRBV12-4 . CASSLRERGTQYF TGTGCCAGCAGTCTCCGGGAAAGAGGGACCCAGTACTTC
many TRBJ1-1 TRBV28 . CASSSGFMNTEAFF TGTGCCAGCAGTTCAGGCTTCATGAACACTGAAGCTTTCTTT
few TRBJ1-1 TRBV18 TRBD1 CASSPRLPGQGTEAFF TGTGCCAGCTCACCGCGGCTTCCGGGACAGGGAACTGAAGCTTTCTTT